This T cell receptor (beta chain) was captured in a study of regulatory T cells in long-lasting Graves disease. General study findings and limits: TRBV28 was favored in persistent disease, as were TRBJ1-2 and TRBJ2-5. Accuracy may have suffered from the small sample size.

The CDR3 runs to 15 residues. V lost 4 bases, J lost 2 bases, and 15 bases lay in between. Germline lookup yields CDR1 PRHDT and CDR2 FYEKMQ (reference sequence). Time point described: persistent/refractory GD, antithyroid drugs over 5 years with positive TRAb. The TCR library was prepared using RNA isolated from PBMCs. Patients came from an endocrinology department in Xi'an, China. To make TCR beta libraries, researchers used iRepertoire HTBI primers and Arm-PCR of CDR3 regions. TCRdb reprocessed the multiplex PCR reads via MiXCR and lists one record per CDR3 protein. The profile shows around 510,000 distinct CDR3 sequences, less than 25% of them singletons. On this clonotype itself: Its antigen is unidentified. The CDR3 does not close with the conserved phenylalanine or tryptophan, likely indicating a read error.

This clonotype originated in a female donor with Graves disease. This sequence joins TRBV13 and TRBJ2-7; no reliable D call. The source was peripheral blood mononuclear cells (PBMCs), collected when the disease was refractory, from a patient treated with antithyroid drugs. CDR3 DNA sequence: TGTGCCAGCAGCTCCAGAAATCAAGGGACCTACGAGCAGTACTCC. This codes for CASSSRNQGTYEQYS.